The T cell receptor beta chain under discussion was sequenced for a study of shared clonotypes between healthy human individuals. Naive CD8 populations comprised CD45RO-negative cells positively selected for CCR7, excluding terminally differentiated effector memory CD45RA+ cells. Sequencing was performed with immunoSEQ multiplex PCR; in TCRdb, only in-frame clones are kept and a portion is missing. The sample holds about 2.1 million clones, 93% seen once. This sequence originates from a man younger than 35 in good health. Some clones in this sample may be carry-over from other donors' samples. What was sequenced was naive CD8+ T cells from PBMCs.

CDR3 region: CASSFSGAFTEAFF. For the CDR3, the DNA is TGTGCCAGCAGTTTTTCAGGTGCATTCACTGAAGCTTTCTTT. The chain carries TRBV27 and TRBJ1-1, with D unresolved. CDR1 MNHEY and CDR2 SMNVEV come from the germline V gene (reference sequence). The CDR3 sequence is 14 residues long. Trimming removed 3 bases at V and 4 bases at J, with 12 bases between.